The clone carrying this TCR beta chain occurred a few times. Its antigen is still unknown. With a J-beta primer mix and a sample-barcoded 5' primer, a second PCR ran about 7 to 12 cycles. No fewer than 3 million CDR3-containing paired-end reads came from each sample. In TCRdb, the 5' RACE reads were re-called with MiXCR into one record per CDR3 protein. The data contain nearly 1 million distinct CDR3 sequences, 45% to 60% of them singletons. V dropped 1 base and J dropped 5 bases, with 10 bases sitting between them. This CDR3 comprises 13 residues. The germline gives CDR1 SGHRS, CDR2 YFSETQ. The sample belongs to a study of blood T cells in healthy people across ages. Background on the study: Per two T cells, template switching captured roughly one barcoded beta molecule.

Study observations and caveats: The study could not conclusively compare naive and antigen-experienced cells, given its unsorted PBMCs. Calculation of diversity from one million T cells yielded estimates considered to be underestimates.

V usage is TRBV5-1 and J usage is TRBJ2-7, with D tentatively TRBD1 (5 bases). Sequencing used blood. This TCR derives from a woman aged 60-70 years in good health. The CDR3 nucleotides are TGCGCCAGCAGCTTGCCCAGGGTCCACGAGCAGTACTTC. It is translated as CASSLPRVHEQYF.